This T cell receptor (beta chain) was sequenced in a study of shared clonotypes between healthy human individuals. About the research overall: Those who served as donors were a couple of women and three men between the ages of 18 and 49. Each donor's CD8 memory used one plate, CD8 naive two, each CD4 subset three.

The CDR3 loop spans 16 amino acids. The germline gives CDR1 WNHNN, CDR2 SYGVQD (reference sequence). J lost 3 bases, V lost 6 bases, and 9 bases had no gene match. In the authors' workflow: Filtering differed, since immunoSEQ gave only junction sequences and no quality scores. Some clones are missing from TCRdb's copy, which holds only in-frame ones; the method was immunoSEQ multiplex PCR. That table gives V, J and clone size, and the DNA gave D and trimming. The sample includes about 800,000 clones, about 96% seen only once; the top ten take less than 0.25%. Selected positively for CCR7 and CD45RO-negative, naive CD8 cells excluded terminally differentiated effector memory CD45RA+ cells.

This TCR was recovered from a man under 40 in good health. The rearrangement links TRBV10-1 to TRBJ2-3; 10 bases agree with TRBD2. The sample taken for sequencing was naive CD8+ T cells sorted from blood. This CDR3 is CASRGGTSERTDTQYF. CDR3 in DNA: TGCGCCAGCAGAGGGGGGACTAGCGAAAGAACAGATACGCAGTATTTT.